The 5 T cell receptor beta chains presented below share a single source sample, sequenced in a study of cytomegalovirus exposure and HLA in healthy donors. The PCR was carried out with 60 Vbeta primers and 13 Jbeta primers. The method was immunoSEQ multiplex PCR; TCRdb's version includes in-frame clones alone and lacks a portion of them. This sample has 130,000 to 150,000 clones, with 78% found just once. Sequenced input: PBMCs. The receptors originated from a female donor in good health and CMV-seronegative.

The rearrangement uses TRBV5-1 and TRBJ1-2; possible D gene TRBD1, 5 bases. CDR3 length: 15 amino acids. V was trimmed by 0 bases and J by 5 bases, leaving 14 bases between them. Germline V gene lookup returns CDR1 SGHRS and CDR2 YFSETQ. Here the CDR3 reads CASSLGGGNYYGYTF. CDR3 DNA sequence: TGCGCCAGCAGCTTGGGGGGGGGAAATTATTATGGCTACACCTTC.

This chain uses TRBV10-2 with TRBJ1-3; TRBD1 aligns across 7 bases. The CDR3 covers 15 residues. Looked up from germline, CDR1 is WSHSY and CDR2 is SAAADI. V gave up 7 bases and J gave up 0 bases; unmatched junction bases: 6. CDR3 in amino acids: CASTGTGDSGNTIYF. In nucleotides, the CDR3 is TGCGCCAGCACCGGAACAGGGGACTCTGGAAACACCATATATTTT.

A few counts support this clone. CDR3 DNA sequence: TGCGCCAGCAGTGAAACAGGGTTGGGCACTGAAGCTTTCTTT. Residues: CASSETGLGTEAFF. V usage is TRBV4-1 and J usage is TRBJ1-1; tentative D call: TRBD1 (6 bases). The CDR3 runs to 14 residues. CDR1 and CDR2 from the germline V gene are MGHRA and YSYEKL. Trimming took off 6 bases at V and 4 bases at J, with 15 bases between the two ends.

This chain connects TRBV28 to TRBJ2-7; 7 bases map to TRBD2. Germline values: CDR1 MDHEN, CDR2 SYDVKM. This CDR3 has 15 residues. The J segment lost 2 bases and the V segment lost 5 bases, leaving 9 bases of the junction unmatched. This chain's CDR3 is CASSMGRGQAYEQYF. CDR3 in DNA: TGTGCCAGCAGTATGGGGAGGGGCCAAGCCTACGAGCAGTACTTC. Variable domain in full (rest from reference TRBV28 and TRBJ2-7): DVKVTQSSRYLVKRTGEKVFLECVQDMDHENMFWYRQDPGLGLRLIYFSYDVKMKEKGDIPEGYSVSREKKERFSLILESASTNQTSMYLCASSMGRGQAYEQYFGPGTRLTVT.

This clone was detected only once. CDR3 loop: CASSIRTGDEQYF. CDR3 sequence (DNA): TGTGCCAGCAGCATACGGACAGGGGACGAGCAGTACTTC. The V gene is TRBV7-2, the J gene TRBJ2-7, with 9 bases matching TRBD1. The germline V gene has CDR1 SGHTA and CDR2 FQGNSA. V lost 5 bases, J lost 5 bases, and 4 bases stayed unmatched. The CDR3 covers 13 residues. Drawing the rest from reference TRBV7-2 and TRBJ2-7, the complete variable domain is GAGVSQSPSNKVTEKGKDVELRCDPISGHTALYWYRQSLGQGLEFLIYFQGNSAPDKSGLPSDRFSAERTGGSVSTLTIQRTQQEDSAVYLCASSIRTGDEQYFGPGTRLTVT.